This T cell receptor beta chain was identified during a study of brain T cells in children with intractable seizures. The study, taken as a whole, reports: Pre-surgery blood may have been undersampled, hiding some clones. Viral specificity was inferred only from CDR3 similarity; HCMV serostatus was unknown.

As for this clone: Its antigen is not known.

The time point is: blood from clinic visit 5 months post-surgery; TSC patient then seizure free. Surgery cases with the highest brain T cell transcript signatures were chosen for sequencing. Pre-surgery treatment included at least one anti-epileptic drug. Assay used: immunoSEQ multiplex PCR; TCRdb lists only in-frame clones, some missing. The data show hundreds of thousands of clones, with 93% seen just once and roughly 5.7% held by the top ten. Trimming took off 2 bases at V and 0 bases at J, with 13 bases between the two ends. Germline CDR1 MGHRA, CDR2 YSYEKL. CDR3 length: 16 amino acids. This clonotype was sampled from a boy younger than two with tuberous sclerosis and intractable seizures. This chain connects TRBV4-1 to TRBJ1-1; D is unresolved. This sample comprised peripheral blood, obtained 4 to 5 months after surgery. CDR3 protein: CASSQSSARLNTEAFF. CDR3 DNA sequence: TGCGCCAGCAGCCAATCTTCGGCCCGGTTGAACACTGAAGCTTTCTTT.